The T cell receptor beta chain under discussion was sequenced for a study of cytomegalovirus exposure and HLA in healthy donors (dated by TCRdb to between 2016 and 2019). Context from the whole study: In an earlier analysis of some 610 of the donors, 250 to 300 Gb of sequence data and 100 million or so unique TCR beta sequences from 180 million or so T cells were reported. Among around 400 genotyped donors of the cohort, an average of 235,054 unique TCR beta nucleotide sequences were sequenced per donor, around 20% of them non-productive. Every repertoire in the discovery cohort had been generated on one and the same sequencing platform. The aim of the study was to test whether cataloging public T cell receptors could identify signatures of past pathogen exposure. Approximately 310 gigabases of sequencing data and roughly 81 million unique TCR sequences made up an early release that covered around 640 HLA-typed donors. In a later genetic analysis, genome-wide SNP genotypes for about 55% of the 666 donors were used, and that subset was treated as a discovery cohort. In the later analysis, no new phenotypic data were used to find candidate immune exposures; instead, reliance was placed on TCR beta sequences and their occurrence across donors. HLA typing included class I and class II loci at four-digit resolution. An earlier analysis of some 500 of the donors applied high-throughput TCR beta sequencing to assess whether each TCR beta V gene segment acted as functional or pseudogenic. A later analysis re-examined previously published TCR beta repertoires from just over 650 donors and added high-resolution HLA genotyping to investigate patterns of TCR occurrence. To predict cytomegalovirus infection status, the study brought together high-throughput TCR immunosequencing, statistical association of individual TCRs with disease status, and machine learning. Of the 300 to 500 genotyped donors, roughly 80% were placed in the genetic ancestry cluster associated with self-reported Caucasian donors. Roughly 5 DR-DQ haplotypes were handled as single units for association and clustering, since linkage in the cohort was strong. In addition to the first cohort of 650 to 800 subjects, a separate validation cohort of about 120 different subjects was used. Donor age, sex, ethnicity and CMV serostatus were compiled alongside the repertoire data. Typing coverage differed by locus: A, B, C, DRB1 and DQB1 were typed in about 620-630 donors, DQA1 in about 500, DPA1 in 600 to 610, and DPB1 in just under 490. Using immunosequencing, the study profiled T cell repertoires from 640 or so subjects and related those repertoires to cytomegalovirus serostatus. General findings and caveats noted by the study authors: An earlier analysis of 587 of the donors showed that most TCR beta V segments appeared in productive rearrangements either about 90% or about 30% of the time, which broadly matched IMGT annotations. The sequencing pipeline was judged likely to have produced a cluster of highly shared sequence variants as a technical artifact. According to a later genetic analysis, donors in an Asian-associated ancestry cluster had fewer N-insertions in productive TCRs than the roughly 660-donor mean. Because counts were too low, around 17 rarely observed V segments, including chromosome 9 orphons, were left out of the earlier analysis of some 600 of the donors. This cohort had only TCR beta chains sequenced, and the lack of alpha or paired-chain data limited which features could be detected. Correlated functional status among segregating V segments might reflect linkage disequilibrium, but an unknown experimental factor could not be ruled out. Assigning TCR associations to individual alleles was difficult when HLA alleles, especially DR and DQ, strongly co-occurred. A few of the identified cytomegalovirus-associated TCR beta chains were confirmed in vitro to be specific for cytomegalovirus antigens. A later analysis reported that several top co-occurrence clusters appeared linked to parvovirus B19, influenza, CMV and Epstein-Barr virus. Some IMGT-functional V segments, including TRBV6-2 and TRBV6-3, could not be distinguished by the 87-base-pair reads and were therefore excluded. V-gene and J-gene trimming of TCR beta chains was associated with a missense DCLRE1C variant in a later genetic analysis, and the association was replicated in an independent cohort. In a later analysis, HLA-associated TCR beta chains showed more clonal expansion and lower generation probabilities than non-associated chains that were equally common. Presence/absence analyses assumed roughly uniform sequencing depth across donors, an assumption that may not hold. Most CMV-associated TCR beta chains appeared to be HLA-restricted in a later analysis, and the HLA associations seemed to be driven largely by CMV exposure. According to a later analysis, TCR association rates differed among HLA loci, with DRB1 alleles showing the most associated TCRs and HLA-C alleles showing the fewest. In both the original and validation cohorts, the classifier was reported to diagnose cytomegalovirus status with high specificity and sensitivity. Across donors, most TCR sequences were observed very rarely, whereas some public TCRs were present in many individuals. A further reported finding was that TCR beta sequences accurately predicted the HLA-A and HLA-B alleles for most subjects in the first cohort. Because some donors lacked HLA typing at each locus, the association tests relied only on the typed subset. In the study, 150 to 200 TCR beta chains were listed as associated with cytomegalovirus. At a false discovery rate of 0.05, a later analysis linked fewer than 20,000 TCR beta sequences to specific HLA alleles. The only immune exposure information available for the cohort was CMV serostatus. The authors suggested that the approach could potentially be generalized to other disease states and immunological phenotypes.

The library was generated by the immunoSEQ multiplex PCR assay. For the multiplex PCR, a mixture combining 60 forward primers for TCR Vbeta segments and 13 reverse primers for TCR Jbeta segments was used. The CDR3 region of rearranged TCR beta genes was amplified from genomic DNA by a multiplex PCR assay. On the Illumina HiSeq System, the amplified TCR beta libraries were sequenced as 87-base-pair reads. As for the original processing: A later analysis tallied some 79 million unique TCR beta chains across the 666 repertoires, and about 10 million of those chains were shared by two or more donors. Raw reads were error-corrected and collapsed into unique sequences with a nearest-neighbor algorithm that merged closely related sequences to remove PCR and sequencing errors. Alignment of CDR3 sequences to IMGT reference sequences was used to assign V, D and J gene segments. For a sequence to be retained, a match of at least six nucleotides was required to both a V gene segment and a J gene segment. Rearrangements were classified as productive when the CDR3 lacked stop codons and remained in frame with V and J, and all other rearrangements were classified as non-productive. Following IMGT convention, CDR3 was defined as the stretch from the second conserved V-encoded cysteine to the conserved J-encoded phenylalanine. The earlier analysis of a few hundred of the donors excluded any sequence lacking an unambiguous match to a single V gene segment. In an earlier analysis of approximately 610 of the donors, V segments were called functional above 56.7% productive rearrangements and were called segregating when the between-donor standard deviation exceeded 5%. To diagnose cytomegalovirus status from the catalog of TCR beta chain sequences, a statistical classification framework was built. In a later analysis, V and J genes were assigned by comparing TCR nucleotide sequences against IMGT/GENE-DB human TR gene sequences. In a later analysis, CDR3 sequences and most-parsimonious VDJ recombination scenarios were assigned using the TCRdist pipeline. In a later analysis, each TCR beta chain was defined by its CDR3 amino acid sequence together with its V-gene family, and reads without a unique V-gene family were excluded. In a later analysis, around 650 highly shared, low-generation-probability nucleotide sequences were removed to address suspected cross-contamination and a sequencing artifact. In a later analysis, a clonal expansion index was calculated for each public chain from normalized within-repertoire ranks of inferred template counts. A later analysis computed generation probabilities with a VDJ recombination model fitted to out-of-frame rearrangements, and checked the results against IGoR. A later analysis scored TCR-TCR, TCR-HLA and TCR-CMV co-occurrence with hypergeometric tests, applying a repertoire-size bias correction to TCR pairs. False discovery rates were estimated in a later analysis by permuting HLA or CMV assignments 20 times. A later analysis grouped co-occurring TCRs with DBSCAN, adding TCRdist sequence similarity when clustering within HLA-allele-positive subsets. Repertoires with fewer than 30,000 or more than 120,000 public chains were left out of co-occurrence clustering, as were about 5 repertoires with anomalous nucleotide sharing. This immuneACCESS table, as held by TCRdb, lists in-frame sequences with V and J called but not all clones. Of the missing ones, under half trace to an unresolved V gene in checked studies; the others have no known cause. V and J calls and clone size are copied from that table; D and trimming were computed from the DNA. In all, the sample holds tens of thousands of clones, and over 60% of those were seen once. The top ten hold approximately 5.8% of the sample.

The cohort comprised hundreds of healthy bone marrow donors. At the time of sampling, all cohort members were nominally healthy, though unrecorded immune exposures were likely present. The donor was CMV seropositive and belonged to the group of 250 to 300 seropositive cohort members. Every donor gave a peripheral blood sample, and the peripheral blood mononuclear cells from that sample were used for TCR beta sequencing. Genomic DNA was extracted from the blood cell samples with the Qiagen DNeasy Blood Extraction Kit. This clone was found a few times. Its target antigen remains unknown. Base qualities are missing; no much larger clone stands one base away. The CDR3 contains 14 residues, cysteine and phenylalanine counted. Only the CDR3 region is kept as DNA, spanning 42 bases read in frame from base 1. Trimming costs V 2 bases and J 0 bases, and their ends lie 8 bases apart. Via the germline V gene, CDR1 is SGHDT and CDR2 YYEEEE.

The chain was built from TRBV5-6 and TRBJ1-1; no D gene is confidently identified. Input material: PBMCs. The TCR sequence derives from a boy aged 10-17 years in good health and CMV-seropositive. The CDR3 region: CASSFGQMNTEAFF. The DNA reads as follows: TGTGCCAGCAGCTTTGGTCAGATGAACACTGAAGCTTTCTTT. With the rest looked up from the reference TRBV5-6 and TRBJ1-1 genes rather than sequenced, the full variable domain is DAGVTQSPTHLIKTRGQQVTLRCSPKSGHDTVSWYQQALGQGPQFIFQYYEEEERQRGNFPDRFSGHQFPNYSSELNVNALLLGDSALYLCASSFGQMNTEAFFGQGTRLTVV.